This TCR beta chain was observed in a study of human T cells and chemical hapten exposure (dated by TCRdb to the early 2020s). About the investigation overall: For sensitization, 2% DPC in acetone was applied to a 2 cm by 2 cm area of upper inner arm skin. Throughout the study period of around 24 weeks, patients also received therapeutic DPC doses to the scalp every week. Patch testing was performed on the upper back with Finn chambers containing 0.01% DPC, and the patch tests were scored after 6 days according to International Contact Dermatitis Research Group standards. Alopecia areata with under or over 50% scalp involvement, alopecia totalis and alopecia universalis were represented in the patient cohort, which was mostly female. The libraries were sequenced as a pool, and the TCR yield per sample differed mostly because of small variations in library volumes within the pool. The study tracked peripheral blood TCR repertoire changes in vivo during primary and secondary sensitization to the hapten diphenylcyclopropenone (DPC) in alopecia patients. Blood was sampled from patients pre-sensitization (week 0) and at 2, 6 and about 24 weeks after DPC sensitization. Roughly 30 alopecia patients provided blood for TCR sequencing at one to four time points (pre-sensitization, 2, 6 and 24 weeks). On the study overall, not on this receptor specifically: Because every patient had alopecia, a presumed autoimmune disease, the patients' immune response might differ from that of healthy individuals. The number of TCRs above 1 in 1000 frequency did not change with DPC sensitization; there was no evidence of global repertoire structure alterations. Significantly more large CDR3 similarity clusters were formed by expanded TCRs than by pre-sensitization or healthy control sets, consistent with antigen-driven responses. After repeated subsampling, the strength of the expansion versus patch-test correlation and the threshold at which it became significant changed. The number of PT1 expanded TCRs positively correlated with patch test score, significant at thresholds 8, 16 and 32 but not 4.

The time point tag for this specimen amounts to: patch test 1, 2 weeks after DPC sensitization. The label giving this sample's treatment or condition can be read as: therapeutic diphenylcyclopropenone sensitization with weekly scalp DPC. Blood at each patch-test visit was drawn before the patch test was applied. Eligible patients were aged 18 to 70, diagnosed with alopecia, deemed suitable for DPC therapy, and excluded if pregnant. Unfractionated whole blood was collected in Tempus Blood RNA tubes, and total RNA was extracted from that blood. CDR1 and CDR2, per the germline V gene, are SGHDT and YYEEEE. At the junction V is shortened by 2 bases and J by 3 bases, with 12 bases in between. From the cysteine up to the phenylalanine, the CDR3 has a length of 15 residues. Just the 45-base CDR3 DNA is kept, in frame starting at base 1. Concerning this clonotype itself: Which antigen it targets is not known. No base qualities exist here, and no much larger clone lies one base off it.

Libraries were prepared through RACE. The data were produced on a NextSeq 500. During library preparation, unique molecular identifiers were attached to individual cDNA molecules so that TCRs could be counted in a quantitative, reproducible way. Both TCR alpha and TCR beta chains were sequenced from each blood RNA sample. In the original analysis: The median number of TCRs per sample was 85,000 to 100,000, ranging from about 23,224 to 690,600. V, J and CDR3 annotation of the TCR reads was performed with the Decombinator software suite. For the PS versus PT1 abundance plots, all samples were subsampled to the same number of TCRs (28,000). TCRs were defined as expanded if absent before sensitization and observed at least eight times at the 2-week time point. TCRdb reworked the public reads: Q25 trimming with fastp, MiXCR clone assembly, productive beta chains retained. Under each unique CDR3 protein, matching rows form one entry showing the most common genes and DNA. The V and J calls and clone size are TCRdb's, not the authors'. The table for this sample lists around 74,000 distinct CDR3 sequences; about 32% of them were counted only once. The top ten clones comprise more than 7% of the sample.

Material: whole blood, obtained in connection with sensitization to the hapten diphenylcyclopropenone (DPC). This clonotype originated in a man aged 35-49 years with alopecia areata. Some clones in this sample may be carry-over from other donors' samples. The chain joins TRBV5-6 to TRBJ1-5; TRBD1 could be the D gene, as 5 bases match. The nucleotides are TGTGCCAGCAGCTTAACGACAGAATACAATCAGCCCCAGCATTTT. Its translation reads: CASSLTTEYNQPQHF.